The next 29 T cell receptor beta chains were all read from a single sample in a study of blood T cells in healthy people across ages. Next came a second PCR, run for roughly 6 to 11 cycles, which used a sample-barcoded 5' primer along with a J-beta primer mix. TCRdb independently ran MiXCR on the 5' RACE reads; one entry per CDR3 protein. The sample lists hundreds of thousands of distinct CDR3 sequences, roughly three fifths occurring once. Input material: blood. These receptor sequences come from a man between 60 and 70 years old in good health.

This clonotype showed up just a few times. V gene TRBV20-1 combines with J gene TRBJ2-5, with 10 bases matching TRBD2. The CDR3 has 15 residues. The V segment lost 5 bases and the J segment 0 bases; nucleotides outside the gene matches: 6. CDR1 is DFQATT and CDR2 is SNEGSKA in the germline V gene (reference sequence). The CDR3 here is CSAQRLAGNQETQYF. CDR3 in DNA: TGCAGTGCTCAAAGACTAGCGGGTAACCAAGAGACCCAGTACTTC.

The chain is built from TRBV20-1 and TRBJ2-3; tentative D call: TRBD1 (6 bases). The CDR3 consists of 13 residues. In germline, CDR1 is DFQATT, CDR2 SNEGSKA (reference sequence). The V gene lost 6 bases and the J gene lost 5 bases, with 15 bases spanning the gap. CDR3 protein: CSAEGRGGDTQYF. The DNA for the CDR3 is TGCAGTGCCGAGGGCAGGGGTGGAGATACGCAGTATTTT.

The DNA of the CDR3 is TGTGCCACCAAGGACAGGGTCTCCTACGAGCAGTACTTC. As protein: CATKDRVSYEQYF. The V call is TRBV2, the J call TRBJ2-7, with 8 positions matching TRBD1. CDR3 size: 13 residues. J lost 0 bases, V lost 10 bases, and 5 bases had no gene match. Germline lookup yields CDR1 SNHLY and CDR2 FYNNEI.

The rearrangement links TRBV27 to TRBJ2-2; D possibly corresponds to TRBD1 (5 bases). Per the germline V gene, CDR1 is MNHEY and CDR2 is SMNVEV (reference sequence). The ends were cut back, 7 bases at V and 3 bases at J, with 18 bases in the middle. The CDR3 is 16 amino acids. CDR3 loop: CASNKVGRVDTGELFF. The CDR3, as DNA: TGTGCCAGCAACAAGGTGGGCAGGGTGGACACCGGGGAGCTGTTTTTT.

This clonotype was recorded only once. The gene calls are TRBV29-1 and TRBJ2-5, with TRBD1 matching over 9 bases. The germline V gene has CDR1 SQVTM and CDR2 ANQGSEA. Losses at the gene ends were 0 bases for V and 6 bases for J; bases not matched to a gene: 2. CDR3 length: 13 residues. CDR3 nucleotide sequence: TGCAGCGTTGAAGAGGACAGGGGCCAGACCCAGTACTTC. Amino acids: CSVEEDRGQTQYF.

In this sample, this clonotype turned up a few times. The chain carries TRBV7-2 and TRBJ2-5; 7 nucleotides align to TRBD1. Per the germline V gene, CDR1 is SGHTA and CDR2 is FQGNSA. V was pared by 4 bases and J by 2 bases, with 4 bases of the junction left unmatched. CDR3 size: 14 residues. CDR3 bases: TGTGCCAGCAGCTCCAACAGGGGACAAGAGACCCAGTACTTC. Its translation: CASSSNRGQETQYF.

V is TRBV12-3 or TRBV12-4 and J is TRBJ1-6; TRBD1 matches at 11 bases. The CDR3 consists of 13 residues. The J segment lost 10 bases and the V segment lost 10 bases, leaving 6 bases of the junction unmatched. The CDR3: CATRDRGSSPLHF. For the CDR3, the DNA is TGTGCCACCAGGGACAGGGGGTCCTCACCCCTCCACTTT.

There are a few counts of this clonotype. The chain is built from TRBV20-1 and TRBJ2-7; 9 bases are shared with TRBD1. This CDR3 spans 11 amino acids. V lost 7 bases and J lost 6; bases outside the gene matches: 4. CDR1 is DFQATT and CDR2 is SNEGSKA in the germline V gene (reference sequence). CDR3 sequence (DNA): TGCAGTGGGACAGGGGAAACCGAGCAGTACTTC. As protein: CSGTGETEQYF.

With respect to this clonotype: A junction end diverges from the germline sequence, so it may reflect a read error. This chain connects TRBV6-5 to TRBJ1-2; no clear D. The CDR3 is 14 residues long. Germline CDR1 is MNHEY and CDR2 is SVGAGI. The CDR3: CASSCARRAGGHTF. The CDR3 coding sequence is TGTGCCAGCAGTTGCGCACGGAGGGCCGGTGGCCACACCTTC.

The chain joins TRBV20-1 to TRBJ2-2; 11 nucleotides agree with TRBD2. Per germline, CDR1 DFQATT and CDR2 SNEGSKA (reference sequence). There are 13 residues in the CDR3. J lost 7 bases, V lost 7 bases, and 5 bases had no gene match. The CDR3: CSVLAGVIGELFF. As DNA, the CDR3 is TGCAGTGTACTAGCGGGGGTTATCGGGGAGCTGTTTTTT.

The V call is TRBV20-1, the J call TRBJ1-6, with 7 positions matching TRBD1. From germline, CDR1 is DFQATT and CDR2 SNEGSKA (reference sequence). V lost 6 bases to trimming and J lost 5 bases; unmatched junction nucleotides: 13. This CDR3 region has 16 residues. The CDR3 DNA is TGCAGTGCGCGGACCTCCTATACAGGGGATAATTCACCCCTCCACTTT. It yields the protein CSARTSYTGDNSPLHF.

This clonotype appeared a few times. CDR3 residues: CASTEGAETQYF. The CDR3 nucleotides read TGTGCCAGCACCGAAGGGGCAGAGACCCAGTACTTC. This rearrangement joins TRBV6-1 to TRBJ2-7; maybe TRBD1 (5 bases). The end of the DNA is better explained by TRBJ2-5, so the J call may be wrong. Germline V gene data show CDR1 as MNHNS and CDR2 as SASEGT. The CDR3 totals 12 residues.

This clonotype turned up a few times. J is TRBJ2-7 and V is TRBV20-1, with TRBD2 identical over 8 bases. With V trimmed by 5 bases and J by 5 bases, 11 bases remained unmatched. The CDR3 is 14 amino acids. The V gene's germline CDR1 is DFQATT and CDR2 SNEGSKA (reference sequence). The CDR3 reads CSASPGGIVNEQYF. DNA for the CDR3: TGCAGTGCTTCTCCGGGGGGGATCGTCAACGAGCAGTACTTC.

This clonotype has only a few counts. The chain has TRBV10-3 and TRBJ2-6; 8 bases are shared with TRBD1. V lost 0 bases, J lost 0 bases, and 1 base stayed unmatched. CDR1 and CDR2 (germline): ENHRY, SYGVKD. The CDR3 runs 17 residues. CDR3 nucleotide sequence: TGTGCCATCAGTGAGTCGGGACAGGCCTCTGGGGCCAACGTCCTGACTTTC. It codes for CAISESGQASGANVLTF.

This clonotype was observed a single time. The chain recombines TRBV4-1 with TRBJ2-3, with D perhaps being TRBD1 or TRBD2 (5 bases each). The V and J ends lost 8 bases and 3 bases respectively, with 12 bases between them. This CDR3 comprises 13 residues. Germline V lookup: CDR1 MGHRA, CDR2 YSYEKL. The CDR3: CASRGRATDTQYF. CDR3 bases: TGCGCCAGCCGGGGCAGGGCAACAGATACGCAGTATTTT.

This clonotype showed up just a few times. V usage is TRBV18 and J usage is TRBJ1-2; D ambiguous. Germline-derived CDR1 and CDR2 are KGHSH and LQKENI. The CDR3 contains 14 residues. V was clipped by 3 bases and J by 2 bases, with 10 bases between them. The chain's CDR3 is CASSPERTNYGYTF. DNA for the CDR3: TGTGCCAGCTCACCGGAGAGAACGAACTATGGCTACACCTTC. The full variable domain, rest sourced from reference TRBV18 and TRBJ1-2, is NAGVMQNPRHLVRRRGQEARLRCSPMKGHSHVYWYRQLPEEGLKFMVYLQKENIIDESGMPKERFSAEFPKEGPSILRIQQVVRGDSAAYFCASSPERTNYGYTFGSGTRLTVV.

The chain carries TRBV12-3 or TRBV12-4 and TRBJ1-2; D ambiguous. The CDR3 is made up of 12 amino acids. V shed 2 bases and J shed 8 bases, with 9 bases lying between them. As DNA, the CDR3 is TGTGCCAGCAGTTTACAGGTTGGCGGCTACACCTTC. Translated, it gives CASSLQVGGYTF.

The V call is TRBV29-1, the J call TRBJ1-1, with D perhaps TRBD1 (6 bases). Between the trimmed V and J ends, which lost 7 bases and 1 base, there was a span of 13 bases. This CDR3 contains 13 residues. The germline V gene encodes CDR1 SQVTM and CDR2 ANQGSEA. Here the CDR3 reads CSAVGTPNTEAFF. For the CDR3, the DNA is TGCAGCGCCGTCGGGACACCGAACACTGAAGCTTTCTTT.

The chain couples TRBV10-2 to TRBJ2-2; D unclear. Between the trimmed V and J ends, which lost 5 bases and 1 base, there was a span of 8 bases. The CDR3 extends over 14 amino acids. Germline V gene data show CDR1 as WSHSY and CDR2 as SAAADI. The CDR3 DNA follows: TGCGCCAGCAGTTCGACCAGGAACACCGGGGAGCTGTTTTTT. Residues: CASSSTRNTGELFF.

The chain is built from TRBV4-1 and TRBJ2-7; D may be TRBD1 (5 bases). Trimming removed 1 base at V and 5 bases at J, with 12 bases between. The CDR3 totals 14 residues. Germline CDR1 MGHRA, CDR2 YSYEKL. The CDR3 DNA reads as TGCGCCAGCAGCCAAGGTGGCAGGGCCGACGAGCAGTACTTC. Residues: CASSQGGRADEQYF.

The sample holds a few counts of this clonotype. The chain employs TRBV12-3 or TRBV12-4 and TRBJ2-3; possible D gene TRBD2, 5 bases. Between the trimmed V and J ends, which lost 3 bases and 5 bases, there was a span of 12 bases. The length of the CDR3 is 14 residues. The CDR3 sequence: CASSLDGVGDTQYF. In nucleotides, the CDR3 is TGTGCCAGCAGTTTGGACGGGGTAGGAGATACGCAGTATTTT.

In its sample, this clonotype was seen a few times. The chain is built from TRBV6-6 and TRBJ2-5; 9 bases agree with TRBD2. Looked up from germline, CDR1 is MNHNY and CDR2 is SVGAGI (reference sequence). V gave up 6 bases and J gave up 4 bases; unmatched junction bases: 9. The CDR3 is 15 residues long. This CDR3 reads CASRGHASGAETQYF. CDR3 sequence (DNA): TGTGCCAGCAGGGGACACGCTAGCGGGGCAGAGACCCAGTACTTC.

A few counts support this clonotype. The chain is built from TRBV7-8 and TRBJ2-1, with D unresolved. The CDR3 is 14 residues long. V was clipped by 3 bases and J by 4 bases, with 10 bases between them. From germline, CDR1 is SGHVS and CDR2 FQNEAQ. The DNA for the CDR3 is TGTGCCAGCAGCTTGCGGCAGGAATACAATGAGCAGTTCTTC. Amino acids: CASSLRQEYNEQFF.

The rearrangement joins TRBV6-1 to TRBJ2-5; 12 bases fit TRBD2. The germline V gene encodes CDR1 MNHNS and CDR2 SASEGT. The V and J ends lost 6 bases and 5 bases, in that order; junction bases with no gene match: 7. CDR3 length equals 15 residues. In DNA, the CDR3 is TGTGCCAGCAGCGGACTAGCGGGGTCCATTGAGACCCAGTACTTC. It translates to CASSGLAGSIETQYF.

The rearrangement links TRBV12-3 or TRBV12-4 to TRBJ1-1; D is uncertain. This CDR3 is 11 amino acids long. Trimming shortened V by 3 bases and J by 11 bases, and 10 bases separated the two germline ends. CDR3 loop: CASSFSQTAFF. CDR3 sequence (DNA): TGTGCCAGCAGTTTCTCCCAGACCGCTTTCTTT.

The chain combines TRBV4-2 with TRBJ2-1; D is unresolved. The J call is uncertain, as TRBJ2-7 better fits the DNA end. The germline V gene encodes CDR1 LGHNA and CDR2 YNFKEQ. The CDR3 loop spans 15 amino acids. CDR3 residues: CASSRSRSSYNEQYF. The CDR3 DNA reads as TGTGCCAGCAGTCGAAGTAGAAGCTCCTACAATGAGCAGTACTTC.

This rearrangement joins TRBV12-3 or TRBV12-4 to TRBJ2-7; D might be TRBD1 (6 bases). Trimming removed 6 bases from V and 2 bases from J, with 14 bases in between. The CDR3 covers 14 residues. CDR3 protein: CASSQGPQTYEQYF. The CDR3 nucleotides are TGTGCCAGCAGCCAGGGGCCCCAAACCTACGAGCAGTACTTC.

CDR3 DNA: TGTGCCAGCAGTCCCCCAGGGGTTAATGAAAAACTGTTTTTT. This encodes CASSPPGVNEKLFF. The chain joins TRBV28 to TRBJ1-4, with TRBD1 as a possible D gene (6 bases). The V gene lost 5 bases and the J gene lost 4 bases, with 11 bases spanning the gap. The CDR3 is 14 amino acids. Germline CDR1 MDHEN, CDR2 SYDVKM.

The V and J genes are TRBV4-1 and TRBJ2-5; no clear D. Looked up from germline, CDR1 is MGHRA and CDR2 is YSYEKL. There are 13 residues in the CDR3. V was shortened by 3 bases and J by 2 bases, with 7 bases between the two germline ends. CDR3 nucleotide sequence: TGCGCCAGCAGCCAGCCCCCACAAGAGACCCAGTACTTC. This gives the protein CASSQPPQETQYF.